The sequence of this T cell receptor beta chain was determined in a study of blood T cell repertoires in COVID-19. Trimming removed 10 bases at V and 3 bases at J, with 9 bases between. In germline, CDR1 is LNHDA, CDR2 SQIVND (reference sequence). The CDR3 consists of 11 residues. Sequencing was performed with immunoSEQ multiplex PCR; in TCRdb, only in-frame clones are kept and a portion is missing. The sample yields some 300,000 clones, 87% seen once. This chain uses TRBV19 with TRBJ1-2, with unresolved D. The source material was peripheral blood. The sequence came from a man aged 18 to 29 with active or convalescent COVID-19. The CDR3, as DNA: TGTGCCACGAGGCAAGACTATGGCTACACCTTC. Protein product: CATRQDYGYTF. Combining the CDR3 with reference TRBV19 and TRBJ1-2 gives the whole variable domain DGGITQSPKYLFRKEGQNVTLSCEQNLNHDAMYWYRQDPGQGLRLIYYSQIVNDFQKGDIAEGYSVSREKKESFPLTVTSAQKNPTAFYLCATRQDYGYTFGSGTRLTVV.